The 27 T cell receptor beta chains below were found in one sample sequenced in a study of T-cell memory formation after mild COVID-19. Each CDR3 protein gets one entry after TCRdb re-called the 5' RACE reads with MiXCR. The table has 350,000 to 550,000 distinct CDR3 sequences, approximately 18% seen once. Source material: PBMCs or a T cell subset sorted from them (not recorded which). The receptors stem from a man younger than 35 who had mild COVID-19 (a few samples of this study predate the infection). Cell type and time point are not known.

This clonotype was seen a few times. The chain recombines TRBV4-3 with TRBJ2-2, with D unclear. The CDR3 contains 20 residues. CDR1 is LGHNA, CDR2 YSLEER, per germline. V shed 0 bases and J shed 0 bases, with 20 bases lying between them. The CDR3 region is CASSQDLVTFWDTNTGELFF. The CDR3 bases are TGCGCCAGCAGCCAAGATTTAGTCACCTTCTGGGATACGAACACCGGGGAGCTGTTTTTT.

The chain combines TRBV11-3 with TRBJ2-5; weak D call: TRBD1 (5 bases). Germline CDR1 and CDR2: SGHNT and YENEEA. Between the trimmed V and J ends, which lost 8 bases and 0 bases, there was a span of 10 bases. The CDR3 has 13 amino acids. CDR3 region: CASRQGNQETQYF. For the CDR3, the DNA is TGTGCCAGCCGTCAGGGAAACCAAGAGACCCAGTACTTC.

There are many counts of this clonotype. This rearrangement joins TRBV4-2 to TRBJ1-1; the D is unclear. The CDR3 loop spans 17 amino acids. Germline V gives CDR1 LGHNA, CDR2 YNFKEQ. V was cut by 3 bases and J by 0 bases, with 17 bases left in between. CDR3 DNA: TGTGCCAGCAGCCACCAACCTGTGGGAATTATGAACACTGAAGCTTTCTTT. Its protein is CASSHQPVGIMNTEAFF.

In its sample, this clonotype was seen a few times. The gene calls are TRBV6-7 and TRBJ2-3; D unclear. TRBV6-7 is filed as an ORF, its function uncertain. The V and J ends lost 4 bases and 0 bases respectively, with 11 bases between them. There are 15 residues in the CDR3. As DNA, the CDR3 is TGTGCCAGCAGTTTCGAGGCGGAGAGCACAGATACGCAGTATTTT. Protein: CASSFEAESTDTQYF.

This clonotype appeared a single time. The gene calls are TRBV5-1 and TRBJ2-7; 7 bases line up with TRBD1. The CDR3 sequence is 15 residues long. After removal of 3 bases from V and 5 bases from J, the junction contained 11 bases not matched to a gene. Per germline, CDR1 SGHRS and CDR2 YFSETQ. The CDR3 here is CASSSEGQFPDEQYF. The CDR3 DNA reads TGCGCCAGCAGCTCAGAGGGACAGTTCCCCGACGAGCAGTACTTC.

This clonotype was counted a few times. This sequence joins TRBV4-1 and TRBJ1-5; no clear D gene. The germline gives CDR1 MGHRA, CDR2 YSYEKL. The V gene lost 1 base and the J gene lost 2 bases, with 9 bases spanning the gap. This CDR3 has 15 residues. The CDR3 DNA reads as TGCGCCAGCAGCCAAGGTGATTGGGGCAATCAGCCCCAGCATTTT. Translation: CASSQGDWGNQPQHF.

This clonotype has only a few counts. V is TRBV7-9 and J is TRBJ1-1; no reliable D call. Trimming cost V 7 bases and J 4 bases, with 13 bases left between them. CDR3 length equals 13 residues. Germline assignment: CDR1 SEHNR and CDR2 FQNEAQ (reference sequence). As DNA, the CDR3 is TGTGCCAGCAACCTTAGGGCCAGCACTGAAGCTTTCTTT. It translates to CASNLRASTEAFF.

The chain couples TRBV27 to TRBJ1-1; TRBD1 might be the D (5 bases). V lost 10 bases and J 3 bases, leaving 15 bases between the germline ends. CDR1 is MNHEY, CDR2 SMNVEV, per germline (reference sequence). This CDR3 comprises 13 residues. CDR3 region: CATSWGKDTEAFF. In DNA form, the CDR3 reads TGTGCCACCTCATGGGGGAAGGACACTGAAGCTTTCTTT.

The table lists this clonotype with a few counts. The chain links TRBV4-3 to TRBJ1-2; perhaps TRBD1 as D (6 bases). Germline assignment: CDR1 LGHNA and CDR2 YSLEER. Trimming left V 0 bases short and J 4 bases short, with 15 bases between. The CDR3 length is 16 residues. The CDR3 DNA reads TGCGCCAGCAGCCAAGAGGGGGCCGGGCTTCTCTATGGCTACACCTTC. Encoded protein: CASSQEGAGLLYGYTF.

The V and J genes are TRBV9 and TRBJ1-6; 8 bases are a match to TRBD1. The CDR3 loop spans 17 amino acids. Per the germline V gene, CDR1 is SGDLS and CDR2 is YYNGEE. V lost 4 bases, J lost 3 bases, and 9 bases stayed unmatched. This CDR3 is CASSPRTGGSYNSPLHF. CDR3 bases: TGTGCCAGCAGCCCCCGTACAGGGGGGAGCTATAATTCACCCCTCCACTTT.

The CDR3 sequence is CSARVGPIQYF. DNA of the CDR3: TGCAGTGCTAGAGTCGGCCCGATTCAGTACTTC. V usage is TRBV20-1 and J usage is TRBJ2-4; D is unclear. The CDR3 contains 11 residues. CDR1 is DFQATT, CDR2 SNEGSKA, per germline (reference sequence). V was pared by 1 base and J by 10 bases, with 8 bases between.

The V gene is TRBV5-1, the J gene TRBJ2-3; D is undetermined. The germline V gene has CDR1 SGHRS and CDR2 YFSETQ. This CDR3 contains 16 residues. Trimming left V 0 bases short and J 11 bases short, with 22 bases between. CDR3 DNA: TGCGCCAGCAGCTTGGCGAGAGTCAACCGGCCTAGTGAGCAGTATTTT. This translates into CASSLARVNRPSEQYF.

This clonotype was detected a few times. The V call is TRBV15, the J call TRBJ1-5; 7 nucleotides align to TRBD1. V shed 3 bases, J shed 7 bases, and the junction held 9 bases outside the gene matches. There are 15 residues in the CDR3. Looked up from germline, CDR1 is LNHNV and CDR2 is YYDKDF (reference sequence). This chain's CDR3 is CATSRYGQVDQPQHF. CDR3 nucleotides: TGTGCCACCAGCAGGTACGGACAGGTAGACCAGCCCCAGCATTTT.

This clonotype was seen more than once but under ten times. The genes are TRBV20-1 and TRBJ1-6; 11 bases match TRBD1. With V trimmed by 6 bases and J by 10 bases, 8 bases remained unmatched. The CDR3 has 14 residues. Germline V gives CDR1 DFQATT, CDR2 SNEGSKA (reference sequence). Here the CDR3 DNA reads TGCAGTGCCAGGGACAGGGGGTTCCCATCACCCCTCCACTTT. Amino acid sequence: CSARDRGFPSPLHF.

This clonotype was observed a few times. The chain links TRBV20-1 to TRBJ1-6, with D unclear. From germline, CDR1 is DFQATT and CDR2 SNEGSKA (reference sequence). Trimming pared 6 bases from V and 10 bases from J, leaving 16 bases between. This CDR3 is 13 amino acids long. The CDR3 sequence is CSAIEARDSPLHF. The DNA for the CDR3 is TGCAGTGCCATTGAGGCGCGTGACTCACCCCTCCACTTT.

The sample holds a few counts of this clonotype. V gene TRBV5-4 combines with J gene TRBJ2-1; a weak D match, TRBD1 (7 bases). In germline, CDR1 is SGHNT, CDR2 YYREEE (reference sequence). Deletions cut 4 bases from V and 6 bases from J, with 23 bases between. The CDR3 has 17 amino acids. The DNA of the CDR3 is TGTGCCAGCAGCAAGGGGGGTACAGGGGCCACCCTCAATGAGCAGTTCTTC. This codes for CASSKGGTGATLNEQFF.

This clonotype was seen a few times. The rearrangement uses TRBV6-5 and TRBJ1-1, with 7 bases matching TRBD1. The CDR3 length is 14 residues. CDR1 is MNHEY and CDR2 is SVGAGI in the germline V gene. Trimming at V came to 4 bases and at J to 0 bases, leaving 2 bases not matched to a gene. CDR3 loop: CASSSRGVNTEAFF. Here the CDR3 DNA reads TGTGCCAGCAGTTCCAGGGGGGTGAACACTGAAGCTTTCTTT.

Only a few counts were recorded for this clonotype. V gene TRBV7-9 combines with J gene TRBJ1-6, with 7 positions matching TRBD1. The CDR3 runs 15 residues. In germline, CDR1 is SEHNR, CDR2 FQNEAQ (reference sequence). V trimming: 2 bases; J trimming: 8 bases; junction bases outside the gene matches: 6. The CDR3 DNA is TGTGCCAGCAGCTTATGGAACAGGGGTGATTCACCCCTCCACTTT. It translates to CASSLWNRGDSPLHF.

The genes are TRBV24-1 and TRBJ2-6; D not resolved. Germline loops: CDR1 KGHDR, CDR2 SFDVKD. V lost 4 bases and J lost 2, with 8 bases in between. The CDR3 loop spans 15 amino acids. The CDR3 is CATSDPGAGANVLTF. The CDR3 DNA is TGTGCCACCAGTGACCCTGGGGCTGGGGCCAACGTCCTGACTTTC.

The V gene is TRBV29-1, the J gene TRBJ2-2, with 7 bases matching TRBD1. This CDR3 is built from 14 residues. Germline CDR1 and CDR2: SQVTM and ANQGSEA. J gave up 6 bases and V 4 bases, and 8 bases lay outside the gene matches. The CDR3 coding sequence is TGCAGCGTTGCGCACAGGGGCGAGGCCGGGGAGCTGTTTTTT. Translating gives CSVAHRGEAGELFF.

This clonotype was recorded a few times. V and J are TRBV7-2 and TRBJ1-5, with no clear D. Deletions cut 4 bases from V and 5 bases from J, with 9 bases between. The CDR3 consists of 13 residues. CDR1 and CDR2 from the germline V gene are SGHTA and FQGNSA. CDR3 amino acids: CASSSLGHQPQHF. The DNA of the CDR3 is TGTGCCAGCAGCTCGCTAGGGCATCAGCCCCAGCATTTT.

This chain connects TRBV19 to TRBJ1-2, with TRBD1 as a possible D gene (6 bases). Germline V gene data show CDR1 as LNHDA and CDR2 as SQIVND (reference sequence). The CDR3 length is 12 residues. V lost 10 bases, J lost 3 bases, and 12 bases lay in between. In DNA, the CDR3 is TGTGCCACTCTCGACAGGTACTATGGCTACACCTTC. Encoded protein: CATLDRYYGYTF.

V usage is TRBV4-3 and J usage is TRBJ1-6, with TRBD1 matching over 9 bases. V shed 1 base, J shed 8 bases, and the junction held 3 bases outside the gene matches. CDR3 length equals 15 residues. Germline loops: CDR1 LGHNA, CDR2 YSLEER. The CDR3 reads CASSQVRDRDSPLHF. DNA for the CDR3: TGCGCCAGCAGCCAAGTCCGGGACAGGGATTCACCCCTCCACTTT.

The chain joins TRBV7-6 to TRBJ2-3; TRBD2 aligns across 7 bases. CDR1 is SGHVS and CDR2 is FNYEAQ in the germline V gene. There are 16 residues in the CDR3. The ends lost 0 bases at V and 4 bases at J; junction bases unmatched: 7. CDR3 loop: CASSLATGGQADTQYF. The CDR3 bases are TGTGCCAGCAGCTTAGCGACGGGGGGTCAGGCAGATACGCAGTATTTT.

As DNA, the CDR3 is TGTGCCAGCAGCTTAGATGGCGACTTGGAGGGAGAGACCCAGTACTTC. Encoded protein: CASSLDGDLEGETQYF. The chain recombines TRBV11-2 with TRBJ2-5, with D tentatively TRBD2 (6 bases). Deletions cut 0 bases from V and 4 bases from J, with 15 bases between. This CDR3 contains 16 residues. The germline V gene has CDR1 SGHAT and CDR2 FQNNGV.

The chain links TRBV20-1 to TRBJ1-2, with 11 bases fitting TRBD1. The germline CDR1 and CDR2 sequences are DFQATT and SNEGSKA (reference sequence). The CDR3 has 16 residues. V shed 1 base, J shed 4 bases, and the junction held 8 bases outside the gene matches. The CDR3 sequence: CSARVDRGQLSYGYTF. CDR3 DNA sequence: TGCAGTGCTAGAGTGGACAGGGGGCAATTAAGCTATGGCTACACCTTC.

This clonotype was recorded only once. The DNA for the CDR3 is TGCAGTGCTAGTGCTGCCGGGACAGTGAACACTGAAGCTTTCTTT. This gives the protein CSASAAGTVNTEAFF. This chain uses TRBV20-1 with TRBJ1-1, with 7 nucleotides matching TRBD1. V lost 3 bases to trimming and J lost 0 bases; unmatched junction nucleotides: 7. There are 15 residues in the CDR3. Germline values: CDR1 DFQATT, CDR2 SNEGSKA (reference sequence).